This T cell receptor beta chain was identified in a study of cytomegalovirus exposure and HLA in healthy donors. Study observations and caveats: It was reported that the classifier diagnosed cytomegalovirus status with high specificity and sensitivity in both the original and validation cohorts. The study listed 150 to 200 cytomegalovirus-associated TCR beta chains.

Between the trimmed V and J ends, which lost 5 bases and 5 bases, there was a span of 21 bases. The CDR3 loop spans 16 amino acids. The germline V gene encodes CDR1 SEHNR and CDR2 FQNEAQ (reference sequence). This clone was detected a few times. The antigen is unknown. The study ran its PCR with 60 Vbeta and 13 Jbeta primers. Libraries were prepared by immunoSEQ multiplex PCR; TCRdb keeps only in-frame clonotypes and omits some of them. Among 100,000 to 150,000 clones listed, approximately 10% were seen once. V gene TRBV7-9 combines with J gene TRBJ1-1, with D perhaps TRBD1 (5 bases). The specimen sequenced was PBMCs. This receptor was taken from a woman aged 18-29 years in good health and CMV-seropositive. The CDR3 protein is CASSLKLLGGWTEAFF. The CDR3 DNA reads TGTGCCAGCAGCCTCAAATTATTGGGGGGGTGGACTGAAGCTTTCTTT.